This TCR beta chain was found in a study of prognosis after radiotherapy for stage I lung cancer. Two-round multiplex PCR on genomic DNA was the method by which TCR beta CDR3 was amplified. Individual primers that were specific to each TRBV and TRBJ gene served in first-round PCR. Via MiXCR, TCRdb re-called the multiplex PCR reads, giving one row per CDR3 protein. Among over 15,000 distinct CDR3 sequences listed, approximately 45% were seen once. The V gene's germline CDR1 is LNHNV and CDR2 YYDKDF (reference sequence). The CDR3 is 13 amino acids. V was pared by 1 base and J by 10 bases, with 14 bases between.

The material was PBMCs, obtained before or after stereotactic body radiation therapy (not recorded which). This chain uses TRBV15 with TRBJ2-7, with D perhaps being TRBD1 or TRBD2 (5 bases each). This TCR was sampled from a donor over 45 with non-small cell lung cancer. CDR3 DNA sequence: TGTGCCACCAGCAGAGCCCGGCAGGGAGAACAGTACTTC. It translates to CATSRARQGEQYF.